The 10 T cell receptor beta chains reported below all come from one sample, sequenced in a study of OX40 agonist ivuxolimab in advanced cancers. Here immunoSEQ multiplex PCR was the method, and the copy in TCRdb shows in-frame clones only, minus some. Altogether 99,000 or so clones are present, about 96% being singletons, with the ten largest covering roughly 2%. Here the sequenced sample was CD4+ or CD8+ T cells sorted from blood, taken in a trial of the OX40 agonist ivuxolimab. The receptors shown here come from an adult with an advanced solid tumor such as melanoma, head and neck, liver or kidney cancer.

V and J are TRBV7-8 and TRBJ1-2; the match to TRBD1 covers 10 bases. The CDR3 has 15 residues. The J segment lost 8 bases and the V segment lost 0 bases, leaving 6 bases of the junction unmatched. CDR1 and CDR2 (germline): SGHVS, FQNEAQ. The CDR3 reads CASSLATGGAVGYTF. The CDR3 nucleotides are TGTGCCAGCAGCTTAGCGACAGGGGGCGCCGTGGGCTACACCTTC.

The sample holds one count of this clone. The chain recombines TRBV11-2 with TRBJ2-3; D might be TRBD2 (5 bases). The CDR3 is 13 residues long. Trimming removed 1 base at V and 5 bases at J, with 7 bases between. From germline, CDR1 is SGHAT and CDR2 FQNNGV. The CDR3 sequence: CASSLAGEDTQYF. CDR3 nucleotides: TGTGCCAGCAGCTTAGCCGGGGAAGATACGCAGTATTTT.

The chain links TRBV6-5 to TRBJ1-2; possible D gene TRBD1, 5 bases. Germline lookup yields CDR1 MNHEY and CDR2 SVGAGI. The CDR3 is 14 residues long. Deletions cut 0 bases from V and 3 bases from J, with 8 bases between. CDR3 in DNA: TGTGCCAGCAGTTACTCGGGGGAGGACTATGGCTACACCTTC. Its protein product is CASSYSGEDYGYTF.

This chain joins TRBV11-3 and TRBJ2-5, with D possibly matching TRBD2 (5 bases). This CDR3 region has 14 residues. Trimming removed 7 bases at V and 1 base at J, with 13 bases between. CDR1 and CDR2 (germline): SGHNT, YENEEA. DNA of the CDR3: TGTGCCAGCACCCCGGAGGTCCCCCAAGAGACCCAGTACTTC. Its protein product is CASTPEVPQETQYF. The variable domain in full, with the rest retrieved from reference TRBV11-3 and TRBJ2-5, is EAGVVQSPRYKIIEKKQPVAFWCNPISGHNTLYWYLQNLGQGPELLIRYENEEAVDDSQLPKDRFSAERLKGVDSTLKIQPAELGDSAVYLCASTPEVPQETQYFGPGTRLLVL.

This rearrangement joins TRBV6-5 to TRBJ1-1; D ambiguous. This CDR3 comprises 14 residues. Germline loops: CDR1 MNHEY, CDR2 SVGAGI. Trimming took off 3 bases at V and 1 base at J, with 9 bases between the two ends. CDR3 nucleotide sequence: TGTGCCAGCAGTTATGCGAGCCCGAACACTGAAGCTTTCTTT. This sequence encodes CASSYASPNTEAFF.

The gene calls are TRBV7-9 and TRBJ2-7; no clear D gene. The V end was cut by 3 bases, the J end by 2 bases, with 5 bases between. CDR3 length: 12 amino acids. Germline CDR1 SEHNR, CDR2 FQNEAQ (reference sequence). The CDR3 coding sequence is TGTGCCAGCAGCTTCGAGGCCTACGAGCAGTACTTC. It translates to CASSFEAYEQYF.

The chain links TRBV27 to TRBJ2-7; D may be TRBD2 (5 bases). CDR3 length: 15 amino acids. Germline CDR1 MNHEY, CDR2 SMNVEV (reference sequence). Trimming cost V 4 bases and J 7 bases, with 20 bases left between them. The CDR3 spells CASSSHYGLEGEQYF. Here the CDR3 DNA reads TGTGCCAGCAGTTCCCATTACGGCCTCGAGGGTGAGCAGTACTTC.

A remark on this clone: The same CDR3 arises from other DNA sequences in this sample as well. The chain has TRBV9 and TRBJ2-3, with D unresolved. Trimming left V 3 bases short and J 0 bases short, with 2 bases between. CDR1 and CDR2 from the germline V gene are SGDLS and YYNGEE. The CDR3 contains 12 residues. The CDR3 sequence is CASSGSTDTQYF. The CDR3 DNA is TGTGCCAGCAGCGGAAGCACAGATACGCAGTATTTT.

The chain is built from TRBV4-1 and TRBJ2-2, with 7 bases aligning to TRBD1. J gave up 3 bases and V 3 bases, and 10 bases lay outside the gene matches. This CDR3 is 17 amino acids long. From germline, CDR1 is MGHRA and CDR2 YSYEKL. This chain's CDR3 is CASSHPSRGRDTGELFF. The CDR3 coding sequence is TGCGCCAGCAGCCACCCGAGTAGGGGGCGAGACACCGGGGAGCTGTTTTTT.

This clone appeared a single time. The chain employs TRBV19 and TRBJ2-7; 8 positions agree with TRBD2. The CDR3 sequence is 15 residues long. Per the germline V gene, CDR1 is LNHDA and CDR2 is SQIVND (reference sequence). With 3 bases clipped from V and 3 bases from J, the junction kept 7 bases outside the gene matches. CDR3 residues: CASSMFLGLDYEQYF. The CDR3 nucleotides are TGTGCCAGTAGTATGTTTTTGGGACTAGACTACGAGCAGTACTTC.